This TCR beta chain stems from a study of vaccination and CD4 T cells after COVID-19 (dated by TCRdb to the early 2020s). Describing the broader study: Every convalescent patient had a positive nasal swab PCR test for SARS-CoV-2, with mild disease in 8 to 10 patients and severe disease in one. The convalescent cohort comprised six males and four females, including two Hispanic individuals, seven Caucasians, two Asians and one multiracial person. Participants got two doses of the Pfizer-BioNTech BNT162b2 vaccine (n=8) or two doses of the Moderna mRNA-1273 vaccine (n=2). Post-COVID blood samples were collected from convalescent patients a median of approximately 93 days after diagnosis, with a range of about 30 to 161 days. The time from the second vaccine dose to post-vaccine blood sampling had a median of 72 days and ranged from about 14 to 250 days. The cultures were stimulated with overlapping spike peptide pools from SARS-CoV-2 and from the common cold coronaviruses HCoV-NL63, HCoV-OC43 and HCoV-229E. Control cultures used a CEFX viral epitope pool as positive control, an HIV-1 Nef peptide pool as negative control, or no peptide. In roughly 10 COVID-19 convalescent patients and a handful of infection-naive healthy vaccine recipients, the spike-specific CD4+ TCR repertoire before mRNA vaccination was compared with the repertoire after mRNA vaccination.

In regard to this clonotype: This receptor's antigen is unknown. One base away there is no much larger clone; base qualities are not given.

To prepare the library, PCR was applied. At the Johns Hopkins FTIC core, DNA from the cultured CD4+ T cells underwent TCR sequencing with the Oncomine TCR Beta short-read assay. The QIAamp micro DNA kit was used to extract genomic DNA from the cultured CD4+ T cells. Oncomine TCR Beta libraries made from cultured CD4+ T cells were pooled using unique dual indexes and sequenced on an Illumina iSeq 100. The paper's data handling went like this. Non-productive sequences were removed, and CDR3s not starting with C, not ending with F or W, or shorter than 7 amino acids were discarded. The MANAFEST web application identified antigen-specific clonotypes by comparing peptide-stimulated wells against reference wells and other culture wells. An FDR below 0.05, an odds ratio above 5, and a productive frequency above 0.1% in at least two of three replicate wells were required for clones to be considered positive. A clonotype counted as cross-reactive if it showed significant expansion both in the SARS-CoV-2 spike wells and in at least one common cold coronavirus spike condition. CDR3 homology was assessed with Levenshtein distances (stringdist) and unrooted phylogenetic trees (ape) in R version 3.6.1. TCRdb's own reprocessing of the public reads used fastp at Q25 and MiXCR and kept productive beta chains. Duplicate CDR3 protein sequences are folded into a single record with the most common DNA and genes. The V and J calls were not made by the authors but by TCRdb's processing. The sample table holds about 18,000 distinct CDR3 sequences, of which around three quarters were seen once. About 5.5% of the sample comes from the top ten.

Read against the paper, the sample's treatment or condition label means: roughly 10-day PBMC culture with coronavirus spike peptide pools or control peptides (ViraFEST assay). To expand antigen-specific T cells with peptide pools and then pick out the expanded clonotypes through TCR sequencing, the study relied on the ViraFEST assay. The positive SARS-CoV-2 PCR tests of the convalescent patients were dated from March to December 2020, before the Alpha, Beta and Delta variants emerged in the United States. Roughly 2 million PBMCs per well were cultured in IMDM with approximately 5.5% human AB serum and approximately 9.8 IU/ml IL-2, plus 10 ug/ml peptide pools. On days 3 and 7, half of the culture medium was replaced with fresh IL-2-containing medium. CD4+ T cells were isolated after around 11 days of culture through negative selection using the EasySep CD4+ T cell isolation kit. Ficoll-Paque Plus gradient centrifugation was used to isolate PBMCs from whole blood, and the isolated PBMCs were then either used fresh or cryopreserved at -140C. In general, triplicate wells were set up for every culture condition.

CDR1 and CDR2 (KGHDR, SFDVKD) derive from the germline V gene. The V and J ends are trimmed by 10 bases and 0 bases, leaving 7 bases between them. Spanning cysteine to phenylalanine, the CDR3 consists of 12 amino acids. Of all the DNA, just the CDR3 is kept, 36 bases in frame from base 1. What the research found in general, with its limitations: Of the vaccine-specific clones in convalescent patients, 304 of 307, or nearly all, reacted only to SARS-CoV-2 spike and did not cross-react with common cold coronaviruses. Among convalescent patients, a median about 86% of the SARS-CoV-2-reactive clones seen after vaccination appeared only after vaccination, which suggests priming specific to the vaccine. Only a relatively small number of convalescent patients were included in the study, and early timepoints following natural infection were not analyzed. An increase in the median number of SARS-CoV-2-reactive clonotypes from approximately 20 after infection to roughly 38 after vaccination was observed, but the change was not found to be significant.

Sequencing input: CD4+ T cells from blood, cultured in vitro. The rearranged segments are TRBV24-1 and TRBJ2-3, and the D gene may be TRBD2, 5 bases matching. The receptor was derived from a human donor who had recovered from COVID-19. The CDR3 amino acid sequence is: CATGRSTDTQYF. The nucleotide sequence reads TGTGCCACGGGGAGAAGCACAGATACGCAGTATTTT.